This entry lists 6 T cell receptor beta chains sequenced from one sample in a study of technical replicates of blood from several donors. Sequencing was performed with immunoSEQ multiplex PCR; in TCRdb, only in-frame clones are kept and a portion is missing. In the table there are 65,000 to 95,000 clones, 98% of which are singletons. Sequenced input: T cells isolated from PBMCs. All receptors derive from a human donor in good health.

The chain combines TRBV2 with TRBJ1-5; D is undetermined. CDR1 and CDR2 (germline): SNHLY, FYNNEI. Trimming took off 4 bases at V and 5 bases at J, with 3 bases between the two ends. The CDR3 covers 11 residues. The CDR3 reads CASSADQPQHF. CDR3 DNA sequence: TGTGCCAGCAGTGCAGATCAGCCCCAGCATTTT.

Here the CDR3 reads CASSQEGAVSYEQYF. DNA of the CDR3: TGCGCCAGCAGCCAAGAAGGAGCGGTATCCTACGAGCAGTACTTC. The V and J genes are TRBV4-1 and TRBJ2-7; maybe TRBD2 (5 bases). Germline CDR1 reads MGHRA; CDR2 reads YSYEKL. V lost 0 bases and J lost 1, with 10 bases in between. This CDR3 is 15 amino acids long.

The CDR3 is CASSWDSEVGEQFF. The CDR3 DNA reads TGTGCCAGCAGTTGGGACTCCGAAGTGGGAGAGCAGTTCTTC. V is TRBV6-6 and J is TRBJ2-1; D is perhaps TRBD2 (6 bases). V lost 4 bases and J 10 bases, leaving 17 bases between the germline ends. CDR1 is MNHNY, CDR2 SVGAGI, per germline (reference sequence). This CDR3 spans 14 amino acids.

The chain uses TRBV5-1 and TRBJ1-4, with a tentative D call TRBD1 (6 bases). V was cut by 2 bases and J by 8 bases, with 25 bases left in between. Per germline, CDR1 SGHRS and CDR2 YFSETQ. CDR3 length equals 18 residues. This chain's CDR3 is CASSLYTPGTPRREKLFF. The CDR3 region has the DNA TGCGCCAGCAGCTTATATACACCCGGGACACCACGTCGGGAAAAACTGTTTTTT.

This clone is a singleton in its sample. The V gene is TRBV29-1, the J gene TRBJ1-1; 9 bases fit TRBD1. Germline assignment: CDR1 SQVTM and CDR2 ANQGSEA. J lost 3 bases, V lost 7 bases, and 6 bases had no gene match. The CDR3 is 13 residues long. CDR3 DNA sequence: TGCAGCGGTGGGACAGGGACGGACACTGAAGCTTTCTTT. It is translated as CSGGTGTDTEAFF.

This chain links TRBV10-1 with TRBJ2-2, with TRBD1 as a possible D gene (6 bases). The CDR3 is 17 residues long. Trimming cost V 10 bases and J 0 bases, with 21 bases left between them. Germline CDR1 and CDR2: WNHNN and SYGVQD (reference sequence). CDR3 amino acids: CATPWGKTGANTGELFF. The CDR3 coding sequence is TGCGCCACTCCTTGGGGGAAGACAGGAGCGAACACCGGGGAGCTGTTTTTT.